Presented here are 9 T cell receptor beta chains from one specimen sequenced in a study of identical twins (TCRdb year 2016). The library was generated by 5' RACE. Instrument used: Illumina HiSeq 2000. The raw public data were reprocessed by TCRdb itself: fastp quality trimming at Q25, MiXCR clonotype calling, in-frame beta chains only. Rows merge per CDR3 protein into single entries with the most common DNA and genes. The sample data list approximately 690,000 distinct CDR3 sequences, and roughly 6% of these were observed just once. Together, the top ten hold roughly 2% of the sample. The sequenced material came from naive T cells sorted from blood. Taken with the paper, the label for cell subset or site translates to: cells isolated with a human naive T-cell isolation kit. The receptors come from a young man in good health.

This clonotype was counted ten times or more. J is TRBJ1-5 and V is TRBV7-2; TRBD1 is a possible D gene (5 bases). Germline V CDR1 and CDR2: SGHTA, FQGNSA. This CDR3 has 14 amino acids. Trimming removed 7 bases from V and 4 bases from J, with 14 bases in between. CDR3 nucleotide sequence: TGTGCCAGCACCTCTCGGGGCCTTAATCAGCCCCAGCATTTT. This codes for CASTSRGLNQPQHF.

This clonotype occurred many times. V gene TRBV5-1 combines with J gene TRBJ1-1; TRBD1 matches at 7 bases. This CDR3 is 15 amino acids long. With V trimmed by 0 bases and J by 5 bases, 7 bases remained unmatched. Germline CDR1 SGHRS, CDR2 YFSETQ. The CDR3 loop reads CASSLVYRGETEAFF. As DNA, the CDR3 is TGCGCCAGCAGCTTGGTTTACAGGGGAGAGACTGAAGCTTTCTTT.

This clonotype was seen repeatedly, ten times or more. The V call is TRBV9, the J call TRBJ2-1, with D possibly TRBD1 on 5 matching bases. CDR3 length: 14 amino acids. CDR1 is SGDLS, CDR2 YYNGEE, per germline. Trimming cost V 3 bases and J 0 bases, with 7 bases left between them. DNA of the CDR3: TGTGCCAGCAGCGCGGACACCTCCTACAATGAGCAGTTCTTC. Protein: CASSADTSYNEQFF.

This clonotype turned up a few times. The V and J genes are TRBV6-5 and TRBJ1-6, with 9 bases identical to TRBD1. This CDR3 has 16 residues. The V and J ends lost 5 bases and 5 bases, in that order; junction bases with no gene match: 7. CDR1 MNHEY and CDR2 SVGAGI come from the germline V gene. CDR3 in DNA: TGTGCCAGCAGTCACCGGGACAGGGACAATAATTCACCCCTCCACTTT. Amino acids: CASSHRDRDNNSPLHF.

This clonotype turned up a few times. The genes are TRBV20-1 and TRBJ2-3, with 13 bases that match TRBD2. Trimming took 5 bases from V and 4 from J; bases not matched to a gene: 6. This CDR3 has 15 amino acids. The germline V gene encodes CDR1 DFQATT and CDR2 SNEGSKA (reference sequence). The CDR3 here is CSAAPTSGRADTQYF. The CDR3 region has the DNA TGCAGTGCTGCCCCTACTAGCGGGAGGGCAGATACGCAGTATTTT.

This clonotype was recorded a few times. The rearrangement joins TRBV5-5 to TRBJ2-7, with a possible D match to TRBD2 (6 bases). The CDR3 extends over 18 amino acids. The germline CDR1 and CDR2 sequences are SGHKS and YYEKEE (reference sequence). Trimming removed 3 bases at V and 0 bases at J, with 22 bases between. CDR3 amino acids: CASSYQTNLQDYSYEQYV. The CDR3 bases are TGTGCCAGCAGCTACCAAACGAATCTACAGGACTACTCCTACGAGCAGTACGTC.

In this sample, this clonotype turned up many times. This chain links TRBV12-3 or TRBV12-4 with TRBJ2-7, with a weak D call TRBD1 (5 bases). This CDR3 has 13 residues. V was shortened by 6 bases and J by 6 bases, with 15 bases between the two germline ends. CDR3 in DNA: TGTGCCAGCAGCAAGGACACTGTGGGCGAGCAGTACGTC. It translates to CASSKDTVGEQYV.

This clonotype was observed a handful of times. The V gene is TRBV7-6, the J gene TRBJ2-1; 11 positions agree with TRBD1. Germline assignment: CDR1 SGHVS and CDR2 FNYEAQ. J gave up 7 bases and V 4 bases, and 9 bases lay outside the gene matches. The CDR3 consists of 16 residues. The CDR3 reads CASSYEPGQGENEQFF. The CDR3 bases are TGTGCCAGCAGCTACGAGCCGGGACAGGGGGAGAATGAGCAGTTCTTC.

The rearrangement joins TRBV6-5 to TRBJ2-3; D perhaps matches TRBD2 (5 bases). The germline V gene encodes CDR1 MNHEY and CDR2 SVGAGI. The CDR3 runs to 14 residues. Trimming shortened V by 4 bases and J by 3 bases, and 11 bases separated the two germline ends. This CDR3 is CASSSGLKTDTQYF. The CDR3 DNA sequence: TGTGCCAGCAGTTCAGGACTTAAAACAGATACGCAGTATTTT.